A single sample is the source of the 2 T cell receptor beta chains below, sequenced in a study of cytomegalovirus exposure and HLA in healthy donors. TCRdb's table, derived via immunoSEQ multiplex PCR, lists solely in-frame clones and lacks some. The table has 130,000 or so clones, roughly 89% seen once. The sequenced sample consisted of PBMCs. These receptors all stem from a young woman in good health and CMV-seropositive.

The chain employs TRBV28 and TRBJ1-2, with no clear D. The V gene's germline CDR1 is MDHEN and CDR2 SYDVKM. Trimming took off 8 bases at V and 10 bases at J, with 17 bases between the two ends. The CDR3 has 12 amino acids. The CDR3 loop is CASGIEQRPYTF. CDR3 DNA: TGTGCCAGCGGAATAGAACAGAGACCCTACACCTTC.

The chain combines TRBV9 with TRBJ1-2; tentatively, D is TRBD1 (6 bases). Germline CDR1 is SGDLS and CDR2 is YYNGEE. This CDR3 region has 15 residues. Trimming took off 0 bases at V and 2 bases at J, with 11 bases between the two ends. The chain's CDR3 is CASSVEAGQNYGYTF. The CDR3 DNA sequence: TGTGCCAGCAGCGTAGAGGCTGGACAGAACTATGGCTACACCTTC.